This T cell receptor beta chain was identified in a study of T cell responses to AZD1222 COVID-19 vaccine. Worth noting for this clone: The antigen remains undetermined.

Sequencing was performed with immunoSEQ multiplex PCR; in TCRdb, only in-frame clones are kept and a portion is missing. Seen here are roughly 100,000 clones, 80% to 90% observed once, and the top ten hold 1.5% to 2%. Study results and limitations: White British people made up most donors, females outnumbered males, and clonal diversity was possibly underestimated.

The source material was peripheral blood, sampled on day 0 of AZD1222 vaccination. The sequence derives from an adult in good health.

CDR3 in amino acids: CASSRPGQGVKNIQYF. CDR3 in DNA: TGTGCCAGCAGCAGGCCGGGACAGGGGGTCAAAAACATTCAGTACTTC. This chain links TRBV5-6 with TRBJ2-4; 11 nucleotides line up with TRBD1. V gave up 4 bases and J gave up 3 bases; unmatched junction bases: 6. The CDR3 length is 16 residues. The germline CDR1 and CDR2 sequences are SGHDT and YYEEEE.